The 29 T cell receptor beta chains in this list originate from one sample, sequenced in a study of early T cells in non-severe SARS-CoV-2 infection (dated by TCRdb to the early 2020s). The library relied on 5' RACE. The instrument was a NextSeq 500. In-frame beta chains were kept once TCRdb had trimmed the public reads at Q25 with fastp and called clones with MiXCR. Here each entry gathers all rows of one CDR3 protein and keeps the most common genes and DNA. The sample has under 95,000 distinct CDR3 sequences on record, about 12% of them singletons. The ten most abundant clones make up around 3.5% of the sample. Sequencing was done on a sample of whole blood. The receptors originated from an adult who was a healthcare worker with PCR-confirmed SARS-CoV-2 infection or an uninfected control (not recorded which).

This rearrangement joins TRBV6-4 to TRBJ2-5, with a possible D match to TRBD2 (5 bases). This CDR3 has 17 amino acids. V lost 2 bases to trimming and J lost 3 bases, with 19 bases between them. Germline CDR1 is MRHNA and CDR2 is SNTAGT. The CDR3 protein is CASSDPIVRHGEETQYF. The CDR3 DNA is TGTGCCAGCAGTGACCCTATTGTGAGACACGGGGAAGAGACCCAGTACTTC.

This clonotype was detected a few times. This chain links TRBV7-2 with TRBJ2-1; D is perhaps TRBD2 (5 bases). This CDR3 is built from 15 residues. Per the germline V gene, CDR1 is SGHTA and CDR2 is FQGNSA. V lost 5 bases, J lost 8 bases, and 19 bases lay in between. CDR3 nucleotide sequence: TGTGCCAGCAGCCAGTATAGAGGGAGCCAAGATGAGCAGTTCTTC. Protein product: CASSQYRGSQDEQFF. The full variable domain, with the rest looked up from reference TRBV7-2 and TRBJ2-1, is GAGVSQSPSNKVTEKGKDVELRCDPISGHTALYWYRQSLGQGLEFLIYFQGNSAPDKSGLPSDRFSAERTGGSVSTLTIQRTQQEDSAVYLCASSQYRGSQDEQFFGPGTRLTVL.

This clonotype showed up many times. The chain recombines TRBV6-2 or TRBV6-3 with TRBJ2-2; D unclear. V was cut by 8 bases and J by 5 bases, with 18 bases left in between. There are 15 residues in the CDR3. Per the germline V gene, CDR1 is MNHEY and CDR2 is SVGEGT. CDR3 region: CASRVGRHTTGELFF. The CDR3 nucleotides are TGTGCCAGCCGCGTAGGCCGCCATACTACCGGGGAGCTGTTTTTT.

Ten or more counts support this clonotype. J is TRBJ2-7 and V is TRBV27, with D perhaps matching TRBD1 (6 bases). The CDR3 extends over 14 amino acids. The germline V gene has CDR1 MNHEY and CDR2 SMNVEV (reference sequence). V dropped 0 bases and J dropped 3 bases, with 9 bases sitting between them. The CDR3 DNA is TGTGCCAGCAGTTTATCGGACAGATACTACGAGCAGTACTTC. Encoded protein: CASSLSDRYYEQYF.

This clonotype was seen a few times. The rearrangement uses TRBV5-5 and TRBJ2-1; possibly TRBD2 for D (5 bases). Trimming pared 2 bases from V and 6 bases from J, leaving 24 bases between. The CDR3 extends over 18 amino acids. Germline V gene data show CDR1 as SGHKS and CDR2 as YYEKEE (reference sequence). CDR3 sequence reads: CASSLGQILGPLVNEQFF. The CDR3 bases are TGTGCCAGCAGCTTAGGCCAGATACTAGGCCCCTTGGTCAATGAGCAGTTCTTC.

The rearrangement uses TRBV7-6 and TRBJ1-6; unclear D gene. V shed 1 base and J shed 10 bases, with 8 bases lying between them. Germline V gene sequence: CDR1 SGHVS, CDR2 FNYEAQ. CDR3 size: 13 residues. The CDR3 DNA reads TGTGCCAGCAGCTTAGGAACAATCTCACCCCTCCACTTT. This gives the protein CASSLGTISPLHF. The variable domain in full, completed from reference TRBV7-6 and TRBJ1-6, reads GAGVSQSPRYKVTKRGQDVALRCDPISGHVSLYWYRQALGQGPEFLTYFNYEAQQDKSGLPNDRFSAERPEGSISTLTIQRTEQRDSAMYRCASSLGTISPLHFGNGTRLTVT.

This clonotype was seen many times. V is TRBV7-6 and J is TRBJ2-7; 8 positions match TRBD1. CDR1 SGHVS and CDR2 FNYEAQ come from the germline V gene. This CDR3 has 14 amino acids. The V gene end was trimmed by 3 bases and the J gene end by 6 bases; junction bases not matched to a gene: 7. CDR3 DNA sequence: TGTGCCAGCAGCTTCGCCGGGACAGGTGGCGAGCAGTACTTC. Its translation is CASSFAGTGGEQYF.

This clonotype was seen many times. The gene calls are TRBV6-5 and TRBJ2-7; TRBD1 aligns across 7 bases. CDR1 and CDR2 (germline): MNHEY, SVGAGI. This CDR3 has 13 amino acids. V lost 6 bases to trimming and J lost 5 bases; unmatched junction nucleotides: 7. In DNA form, the CDR3 reads TGTGCCAGCAGCTACACAGGGGCCCACGAGCAGTACTTC. Translation: CASSYTGAHEQYF.

This clonotype came up a few times. The rearrangement links TRBV9 to TRBJ2-7; D possibly corresponds to TRBD1 (7 bases). V lost 2 bases to trimming and J lost 6 bases, with 18 bases between them. CDR3 length: 15 amino acids. CDR1 and CDR2 (germline): SGDLS, YYNGEE. The CDR3 loop is CASSVIGGDRSEQYF. CDR3 nucleotide sequence: TGTGCCAGCAGCGTCATAGGAGGGGACAGAAGCGAGCAGTACTTC.

This sequence joins TRBV20-1 and TRBJ2-1; weak D call: TRBD2 (5 bases). Germline V gene lookup returns CDR1 DFQATT and CDR2 SNEGSKA (reference sequence). The V gene lost 6 bases and the J gene lost 4 bases, with 22 bases spanning the gap. The CDR3 runs to 16 residues. Here the CDR3 DNA reads TGCAGTGCGAGAAAACGCGGGCGTTCCTCTTACAATGAGCAGTTCTTC. This sequence encodes CSARKRGRSSYNEQFF.

V is TRBV9 and J is TRBJ1-1, with D possibly being TRBD1 (6 bases). The CDR3 is 13 residues long. Germline CDR1 and CDR2: SGDLS and YYNGEE. V dropped 3 bases and J dropped 6 bases, with 12 bases sitting between them. For the CDR3, the DNA is TGTGCCAGCAGCGCTACAGGGCGGTCTGAAGCTTTCTTT. Its translation: CASSATGRSEAFF.

V gene TRBV2 combines with J gene TRBJ2-2; D is ambiguous. The V end was cut by 4 bases, the J end by 5 bases, with 17 bases between. The CDR3 spans 16 residues. Germline V CDR1 and CDR2: SNHLY, FYNNEI. In nucleotides, the CDR3 is TGTGCCAGCAGTGGGGTATTGGACCGCGTTACCGGGGAGCTGTTTTTT. This sequence encodes CASSGVLDRVTGELFF.

This clonotype was picked up many times. This chain uses TRBV18 with TRBJ1-1; 7 bases map to TRBD1. This CDR3 comprises 17 residues. V trimming: 1 base; J trimming: 4 bases; junction bases outside the gene matches: 12. From germline, CDR1 is KGHSH and CDR2 LQKENI. DNA for the CDR3: TGTGCCAGCTCACCACAGGGGGCCAGAGGCTACGGCACTGAAGCTTTCTTT. Translated: CASSPQGARGYGTEAFF.

The chain combines TRBV6-2 or TRBV6-3 with TRBJ1-1; D is unclear. Germline values: CDR1 MNHEY, CDR2 SVGEGT. The CDR3 is made up of 14 amino acids. V lost 2 bases and J lost 2, with 9 bases in between. CDR3 sequence (DNA): TGTGCCAGCAGTTACGGACGGCTTAACACTGAAGCTTTCTTT. This codes for CASSYGRLNTEAFF.

This clonotype showed up just a few times. This sequence joins TRBV30 and TRBJ1-4; D call uncertain. The CDR3 has 14 residues. V gave up 2 bases and J gave up 8 bases, with 15 bases separating them. Germline CDR1 and CDR2: GTSNPN and SVGIG (reference sequence). The CDR3 protein is CAWSSQERGEKLFF. For the CDR3, the DNA is TGTGCCTGGAGTAGCCAGGAAAGAGGGGAAAAACTGTTTTTT.

This clonotype was found many times. This chain links TRBV11-2 with TRBJ2-1, with TRBD2 matching over 10 bases. Germline values: CDR1 SGHAT, CDR2 FQNNGV. The CDR3 contains 16 residues. V lost 4 bases and J lost 1; bases outside the gene matches: 4. The CDR3 protein is CASSSGTSASYNEQFF. The CDR3 DNA sequence: TGTGCCAGCAGCTCCGGGACTAGCGCATCCTACAATGAGCAGTTCTTC.

Only one count was recorded for this clonotype. V and J are TRBV10-1 and TRBJ2-1; D gene unclear. V was clipped by 3 bases and J by 5 bases, with 5 bases between them. The CDR3 spans 12 residues. From germline, CDR1 is WNHNN and CDR2 SYGVQD (reference sequence). CDR3 amino acids: CASSDRNNEQFF. The CDR3 nucleotides are TGCGCCAGCAGTGACAGAAACAATGAGCAGTTCTTC.

This clonotype has more than one count but fewer than ten. The V gene is TRBV18, the J gene TRBJ2-5; D remains unclear. With 3 bases removed from V and 2 bases from J, the gap between germline ends came to 7 bases. Germline CDR1 is KGHSH and CDR2 is LQKENI. The CDR3 is 13 residues long. The CDR3 region is CASSPTLQETQYF. CDR3 bases: TGTGCCAGCTCACCGACACTACAAGAGACCCAGTACTTC.

This clonotype was counted at least ten times. The chain recombines TRBV24-1 with TRBJ2-2, with TRBD1 matching 8 bases. Trimming removed 4 bases from V and 5 bases from J; junction bases left unmatched: 5. CDR1 is KGHDR and CDR2 is SFDVKD in the germline V gene. CDR3 length: 15 residues. Here the CDR3 reads CATSDQTGGTGELFF. DNA of the CDR3: TGTGCCACCAGTGACCAAACAGGGGGAACCGGGGAGCTGTTTTTT.

This clonotype appeared a few times. The chain couples TRBV28 to TRBJ1-1; D gene unclear. Germline V gene lookup returns CDR1 MDHEN and CDR2 SYDVKM. Deletions cut 5 bases from V and 10 bases from J, with 14 bases between. The CDR3 spans 12 residues. CDR3 coding DNA: TGTGCCAGCAGTCTAAAATCACGGGTAGCTTTCTTT. Translated: CASSLKSRVAFF.

For this clonotype: In this CDR3 the conserved last residue, phenylalanine or tryptophan, is missing, so a read error is likely. This chain uses TRBV12-3 or TRBV12-4 with TRBJ2-1; D uncertain. Trimming took off 6 bases at V and 4 bases at J, with 19 bases between the two ends. The length of the CDR3 is 16 residues. In nucleotides, the CDR3 is TGTGCCAGCAGCCCCGTAATGAGAGCCTCTTACAATGAGCAGTTCTAC. This sequence encodes CASSPVMRASYNEQFY.

The J gene is TRBJ1-1, the V gene TRBV3-1; D possibly corresponds to TRBD1 (6 bases). V lost 5 bases and J lost 4, with 11 bases in between. This CDR3 comprises 13 residues. Germline CDR1 LGHDT, CDR2 YNNKEL (reference sequence). The CDR3 sequence is CASSTQGGTEAFF. CDR3 bases: TGTGCCAGCAGCACACAGGGAGGCACTGAAGCTTTCTTT.

This clonotype came up a few times. The V gene is TRBV29-1, the J gene TRBJ1-4, with 7 bases that match TRBD1. The CDR3 covers 14 residues. CDR1 SQVTM and CDR2 ANQGSEA come from the germline V gene. The V segment lost 6 bases and the J segment 0 bases; nucleotides outside the gene matches: 4. CDR3 amino acids: CSVSGTATNEKLFF. CDR3 DNA sequence: TGCAGCGTGTCCGGGACAGCAACTAATGAAAAACTGTTTTTT.

A few counts support this clonotype. V usage is TRBV29-1 and J usage is TRBJ2-3; no clear D. The CDR3 is 11 residues long. V was pared by 8 bases and J by 4 bases, with 10 bases between. Looked up from germline, CDR1 is SQVTM and CDR2 is ANQGSEA. CDR3 residues: CSSLQADTQYF. CDR3 nucleotide sequence: TGCAGCTCGCTTCAGGCAGATACGCAGTATTTT.

In this sample, this clonotype turned up many times. The gene calls are TRBV18 and TRBJ2-7; D remains ambiguous. Trimming took off 3 bases at V and 4 bases at J, with 16 bases between the two ends. The length of the CDR3 is 15 residues. The germline V gene encodes CDR1 KGHSH and CDR2 LQKENI. CDR3 residues: CASSPGQDHTYEQYF. CDR3 nucleotides: TGTGCCAGCTCACCCGGGCAGGATCATACTTACGAGCAGTACTTC.

The V call is TRBV6-1, the J call TRBJ2-2; TRBD2 is a possible D gene (5 bases). The CDR3 covers 15 residues. Germline-derived CDR1 and CDR2 are MNHNS and SASEGT. The V gene lost 5 bases and the J gene lost 2 bases, with 12 bases spanning the gap. In DNA, the CDR3 is TGTGCCAGCAGTACTATACTAGTAAACACCGGGGAGCTGTTTTTT. Translation gives CASSTILVNTGELFF.

V is TRBV10-2 and J is TRBJ2-3; the D is unclear. Looked up from germline, CDR1 is WSHSY and CDR2 is SAAADI. The germline V and J ends were trimmed by 6 bases and 2 bases, with 3 bases remaining between them. The CDR3 consists of 11 residues. This CDR3 reads CASRNTDTQYF. For the CDR3, the DNA is TGCGCCAGCAGGAACACAGATACGCAGTATTTT.

The chain has TRBV3-1 and TRBJ1-3; no reliable D call. This CDR3 spans 14 amino acids. V lost 3 bases and J lost 5, with 11 bases in between. Germline loops: CDR1 LGHDT, CDR2 YNNKEL (reference sequence). The CDR3 DNA reads as TGTGCCAGCAGCCATCCGGCAGCCCGAAACACCATATATTTT. It codes for CASSHPAARNTIYF.

The rearrangement joins TRBV5-1 to TRBJ2-1, with TRBD1 as a possible D gene (5 bases). This CDR3 has 16 amino acids. The V gene lost 3 bases and the J gene lost 0 bases, with 13 bases spanning the gap. Germline V CDR1 and CDR2: SGHRS, YFSETQ. For the CDR3, the DNA is TGCGCCAGCAGCTCCCCTGCCGACAGCTCCTACAATGAGCAGTTCTTC. Residues: CASSSPADSSYNEQFF.